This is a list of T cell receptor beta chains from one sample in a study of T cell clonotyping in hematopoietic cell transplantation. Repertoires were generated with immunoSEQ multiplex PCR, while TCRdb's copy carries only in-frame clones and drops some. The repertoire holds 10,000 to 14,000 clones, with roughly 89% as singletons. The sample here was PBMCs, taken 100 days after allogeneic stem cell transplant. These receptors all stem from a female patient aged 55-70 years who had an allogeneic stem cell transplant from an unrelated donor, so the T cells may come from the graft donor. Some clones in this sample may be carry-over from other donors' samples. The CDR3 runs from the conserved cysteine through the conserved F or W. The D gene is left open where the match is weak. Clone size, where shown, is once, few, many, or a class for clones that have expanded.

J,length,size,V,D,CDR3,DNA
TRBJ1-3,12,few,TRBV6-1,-,CASSHSRNTIYF,TGTGCCAGCAGTCATTCTCGAAACACCATATATTTT
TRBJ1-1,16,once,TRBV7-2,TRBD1,CASSPGTGEVGTEAFF,TGTGCCAGCAGCCCGGGGACAGGGGAAGTCGGCACTGAAGCTTTCTTT
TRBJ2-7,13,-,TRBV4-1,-,CASSQVLAKEQYF,TGCGCCAGCAGCCAAGTTCTAGCGAAGGAGCAGTACTTC
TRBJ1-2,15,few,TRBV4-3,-,CASSHNLYDDYGYTF,TGCGCCAGCAGCCACAACCTTTATGACGACTATGGCTACACCTTC
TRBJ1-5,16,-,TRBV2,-,CASSEALRGDNQPQHF,TGTGCCAGCAGTGAAGCGCTTCGAGGGGACAATCAGCCCCAGCATTTT
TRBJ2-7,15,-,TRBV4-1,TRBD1,CASSLPGQAVYEQYF,TGCGCCAGCAGCCTGCCGGGACAGGCAGTATACGAGCAGTACTTC
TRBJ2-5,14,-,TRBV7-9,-,CASSLSGVRETQYF,TGTGCCAGCAGCTTGTCGGGAGTCAGGGAGACCCAGTACTTC
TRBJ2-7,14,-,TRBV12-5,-,CASGLVRGPYEQYF,TGTGCTAGTGGTTTGGTAAGGGGCCCCTACGAGCAGTACTTC
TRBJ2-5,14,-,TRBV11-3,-,CASSQGGDLETQYF,TGTGCCAGCAGCCAAGGAGGGGACTTAGAGACCCAGTACTTC
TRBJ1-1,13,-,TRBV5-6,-,CASSLSYATEAFF,TGTGCCAGCAGCTTGAGTTATGCCACCGAAGCTTTCTTT
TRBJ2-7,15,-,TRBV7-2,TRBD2,CASSLLGGSLYEQYF,TGTGCCAGCAGCTTACTGGGCGGGAGCCTCTACGAGCAGTACTTC
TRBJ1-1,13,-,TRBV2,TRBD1,CASSDAPRGEAFF,TGTGCCAGCAGTGATGCCCCCAGGGGGGAAGCTTTCTTT
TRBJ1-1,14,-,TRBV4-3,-,CASSQERGITEAFF,TGCGCCAGCAGCCAAGAAAGGGGGATCACTGAAGCTTTCTTT
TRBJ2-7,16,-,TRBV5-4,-,CASSREAAPPSYEQYF,TGTGCCAGCAGCAGGGAAGCGGCCCCCCCCTCCTACGAGCAGTACTTC
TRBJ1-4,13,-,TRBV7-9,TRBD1,CASSWGQNEKLFF,TGTGCCAGCAGCTGGGGACAGAATGAAAAACTGTTTTTT
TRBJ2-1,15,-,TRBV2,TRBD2,CASSVGGRAYNEQFF,TGTGCCAGCAGCGTCGGCGGGAGGGCCTACAATGAGCAGTTCTTC
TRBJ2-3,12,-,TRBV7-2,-,CASSLVSYTQYF,TGTGCCAGCAGCTTAGTTAGCTATACGCAGTATTTT
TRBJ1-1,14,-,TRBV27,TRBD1,CASSIQGARTEAFF,TGTGCCAGCAGTATCCAGGGGGCGCGCACTGAAGCTTTCTTT
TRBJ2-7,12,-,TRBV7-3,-,CASSPGTYEQYF,TGTGCCAGCAGCCCCGGGACTTACGAGCAGTACTTC
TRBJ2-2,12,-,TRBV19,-,CASSIEESVLFF,TGTGCCAGTAGTATAGAGGAAAGTGTGCTGTTTTTT
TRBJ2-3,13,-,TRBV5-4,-,CASSLASTDTQYF,TGTGCCAGCAGCTTGGCTAGCACAGATACGCAGTATTTT
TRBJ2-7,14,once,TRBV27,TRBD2,CASKWASGSYEQYF,TGTGCCAGCAAATGGGCTAGCGGGTCCTACGAGCAGTACTTC